Listed here are 4 T cell receptor beta chains from one sample, sequenced in a study of blood T cell repertoires in COVID-19. Profiling relied on immunoSEQ multiplex PCR, and the TCRdb table lists in-frame clones only, not all of them. The sample records some 280,000 clones, 70% to 90% being singletons. The sequenced material came from peripheral blood. All receptors derive from a woman younger than 45 with active or convalescent COVID-19.

J is TRBJ1-2 and V is TRBV19; 9 nucleotides agree with TRBD1. This CDR3 comprises 17 residues. Germline-derived CDR1 and CDR2 are LNHDA and SQIVND (reference sequence). With V trimmed by 3 bases and J by 5 bases, 13 bases remained unmatched. As DNA, the CDR3 is TGTGCCAGTAGTATTTTGAGGTTTGGGACAGGGACTTATGGCTACACCTTC. It translates to CASSILRFGTGTYGYTF.

V usage is TRBV9 and J usage is TRBJ2-3, with D perhaps TRBD1 (7 bases). Germline V CDR1 and CDR2: SGDLS, YYNGEE. The ends were cut back, 4 bases at V and 3 bases at J, with 15 bases in the middle. The CDR3 totals 15 residues. In DNA, the CDR3 is TGTGCCAGCAGCCTCAGGGGGGCCCCTACAGATACGCAGTATTTT. Encoded protein: CASSLRGAPTDTQYF. Full variable domain (rest looked up from reference TRBV9 and TRBJ2-3): DSGVTQTPKHLITATGQRVTLRCSPRSGDLSVYWYQQSLDQGLQFLIQYYNGEERAKGNILERFSAQQFPDLHSELNLSSLELGDSALYFCASSLRGAPTDTQYFGPGTRLTVL.

This rearrangement joins TRBV2 to TRBJ1-2; 10 bases agree with TRBD1. V shed 8 bases, J shed 1 base, and the junction held 7 bases outside the gene matches. The CDR3 sequence is 15 residues long. The germline gives CDR1 SNHLY, CDR2 FYNNEI. The chain's CDR3 is CASRRDRGNNYGYTF. CDR3 nucleotides: TGTGCCAGCCGTCGGGACAGGGGAAATAACTATGGCTACACCTTC.

The chain employs TRBV30 and TRBJ2-1, with 8 nucleotides matching TRBD2. The CDR3 totals 13 residues. V was pared by 1 base and J by 9 bases, with 5 bases of the junction left unmatched. The V gene's germline CDR1 is GTSNPN and CDR2 SVGIG (reference sequence). DNA for the CDR3: TGTGCCTGGAGTGGGGGACTAGGGGGTGAGCAGTTCTTC. Residues: CAWSGGLGGEQFF.